Described below is a single T cell receptor beta chain sequence and its context. The antigen is unknown. The sample originates from a study of shared clonotypes between healthy human individuals. Study-wide points: Several donors held around 5% of naive CD4 clonotypes in common.

Assay used: immunoSEQ multiplex PCR; TCRdb lists only in-frame clones, some missing. The sample includes about 1 million clones, 65% to 80% of them seen just once. This CDR3 has 14 amino acids. From germline, CDR1 is KGHSH and CDR2 LQKENI. V was cut by 5 bases and J by 3 bases, with 11 bases left in between. The TCR sequence derives from a man between 18 and 29 years old in good health. The chain is built from TRBV18 and TRBJ1-5, with a tentative D call TRBD1 (5 bases). The sample consisted of memory CD4+ T cells sorted from blood. Subset of the sample: CD45RA-negative fraction. This chain's CDR3 is CASSRTGFNQPQHF. The CDR3, as DNA: TGTGCCAGCTCAAGAACAGGATTCAATCAGCCCCAGCATTTT.